These T cell receptor beta chains were read from a single sample in a study of identical twins. TCRdb fed the 5' RACE reads into MiXCR, producing one record per CDR3 protein. The sample lists approximately 620,000 distinct CDR3 sequences, about 9.4% seen once, with roughly 0.9% in the top ten. These data were also reused for a study on yellow fever vaccine responses in identical twins.

The sequencing sample was made of PBMCs. The receptors stem from a woman under 30 in good health. Each CDR3 is given with its conserved first and last residue. The D gene is left open where the match is weak. Some rows have no size entry. The others give once, few or many, or a class for an expanded clone.

v_call	d_call	clone_size	j_call	cdr3_nt	cdr3_aa
TRBV15	TRBD2	-	TRBJ2-2	TGTGCCACCGGACTGTACCATCTCAGCGGGGCCCCCACCGGGGAGCTGTTTTTT	CATGLYHLSGAPTGELFF
TRBV14	-	-	TRBJ2-7	TGTGCCAGCAGCCAAGATATGACTACGCCCCCTTACGAGCAGTACTTC	CASSQDMTTPPYEQYF
TRBV7-3	-	few	TRBJ1-1	TGTGCCAGCAGCTTAACCGGCGGCAGGAACACTGAAGCTTTCTTT	CASSLTGGRNTEAFF
TRBV7-8	TRBD1	few	TRBJ2-7	TGTGCCAGCAGCTTAGAACAGGGGATCACCGGGGACGAGCAGTACTTC	CASSLEQGITGDEQYF
TRBV7-2	-	-	TRBJ1-2	TGTGCCAGCAGCTTACCTCAGGGGTTAAGCTATGGCTACACCTTC	CASSLPQGLSYGYTF
TRBV7-8	-	-	TRBJ2-7	TGTGCCAGCAACTCCGACAGAACCTACGAGCAGTACTTC	CASNSDRTYEQYF
TRBV15	-	few	TRBJ1-1	TGTGCCACCAAGGGTAACACTGAAGCTTTCTTT	CATKGNTEAFF
TRBV11-3	-	-	TRBJ2-5	TGTGCCAGCAGCTCGCTCCGGAGGGCGAAAGAGACCCAGTACTTC	CASSSLRRAKETQYF
TRBV28	-	-	TRBJ2-7	TGTGCCAGCAGTTTTCCGGCTAGCAGCTCCTACGAGCAGTACTTC	CASSFPASSSYEQYF
TRBV5-6	TRBD1	few	TRBJ1-2	TGTGCCAGCAGCTTGGTTGGGACAGGGGGCTCCGGCGATGGCTACACCTTC	CASSLVGTGGSGDGYTF
TRBV5-1	TRBD1	-	TRBJ2-7	TGCGCCAGCAGCTTGAGGACAGGGGGCGCGAGGGAGCAGTACTTC	CASSLRTGGAREQYF
TRBV3-1	TRBD2	few	TRBJ2-5	TGTGCCAGCAGCCGGCGGACTAGCGGGAGAGGAGAGACCCAGTACTTC	CASSRRTSGRGETQYF
TRBV29-1	-	-	TRBJ1-3	TGCAGCGTTGAACAGAATCCCTCTGGAAACACCATATATTTT	CSVEQNPSGNTIYF
TRBV15	-	-	TRBJ2-7	TGTGCCACCAGCAAAGTCGGGGGCTACGAGCAGTACTTC	CATSKVGGYEQYF
TRBV20-1	-	few	TRBJ1-2	TGCAGTGCTAGAGATGCCCGGTTAGCTAACTATGGCTACACCTTC	CSARDARLANYGYTF
TRBV7-9	TRBD2	few	TRBJ2-1	TGTGCCAGCAGCTTAGAGGGGACTACGTACAATGAGCAGTTCTTC	CASSLEGTTYNEQFF
TRBV27	-	-	TRBJ2-3	TGTGCCAGCAGTTCTAGGCCGGTGGGGCAGTATCAAGATACGCAGTATTTT	CASSSRPVGQYQDTQYF
TRBV3-1	-	few	TRBJ2-7	TGTGCCAGCAGCCAAGAAGGAAGGGTTATCTACGAGCAGTACTTC	CASSQEGRVIYEQYF
TRBV29-1	TRBD1	few	TRBJ2-7	TGCAGCGTTGAAGATGGGGACAGGGGCTACGAGCAGTACTTC	CSVEDGDRGYEQYF
TRBV4-3	-	-	TRBJ2-4	TGCGCCAGCAGCCAAGATTCGCGGAATGGAAACATTCAGTACTTC	CASSQDSRNGNIQYF
TRBV12-3/TRBV12-4	TRBD1	few	TRBJ2-1	TGTGCCAGCAGCCTGAATCGGGCAGGGGGTATCAATGAGCAGTTCTTC	CASSLNRAGGINEQFF
TRBV4-3	-	-	TRBJ2-1	TGCGCCAGCAGCCAAGGTTTTGGGACGTACAATGAGCAGTTCTTC	CASSQGFGTYNEQFF